This entry lists 20 T cell receptor beta chains sequenced from one sample in a study of T cell repertoires in cytomegalovirus infection. TCRdb redid the calling of the reads with MiXCR, one entry per CDR3 protein. This sample has about 260,000 distinct CDR3 sequences, with over 8% found just once. The sample taken for sequencing was PBMCs. The receptors derive from a human donor in good health (CMV status not recorded). Some clones in this sample may be carry-over from other donors' samples.

The chain links TRBV5-4 to TRBJ1-1, with D unresolved. Germline CDR1 and CDR2: SGHNT and YYREEE (reference sequence). This CDR3 has 14 amino acids. Trimming took 4 bases from V and 3 from J, leaving 13 bases between them. The CDR3 DNA sequence: TGTGCCAGCAGCCAGCAGATACGGGACACTGAAGCTTTCTTT. Encoded protein: CASSQQIRDTEAFF.

This clonotype turned up a few times. A read error is possible here, since a much larger clone lies one base away. The chain employs TRBV28 and TRBJ1-1; D unresolved. V was clipped by 3 bases and J by 0 bases, with 5 bases between them. This CDR3 region has 13 residues. The germline V gene encodes CDR1 MDHEN and CDR2 SYDVKM. The CDR3 nucleotides are TGTGCCAGCAGTTTCCCCATGAACACTGAAGCTTTCTTT. It is translated as CASSFPMNTEAFF.

V and J are TRBV7-8 and TRBJ1-5; 7 bases are shared with TRBD1. The CDR3 consists of 15 residues. Looked up from germline, CDR1 is SGHVS and CDR2 is FQNEAQ. V shed 5 bases and J 3 bases; nucleotides not matched to a gene: 7. The CDR3 spells CASSRQGPINQPQHF. In DNA, the CDR3 is TGTGCCAGCAGCCGACAGGGACCGATCAATCAGCCCCAGCATTTT.

This clonotype was seen ten or more times. The rearrangement uses TRBV12-3 or TRBV12-4 and TRBJ1-5; D remains unclear. The CDR3 contains 18 residues. V lost 6 bases and J 1 base, leaving 22 bases between the germline ends. The CDR3 region has the DNA TGTGCCAGCAGACCCCGGGAGGGAAGTCCTAGAAGCAATCAGCCCCAGCATTTT. It codes for CASRPREGSPRSNQPQHF.

This clonotype was picked up a small number of times. The rearrangement links TRBV20-1 to TRBJ2-7; D not resolved. With 6 bases removed from V and 6 bases from J, the gap between germline ends came to 18 bases. The CDR3 length is 13 residues. From germline, CDR1 is DFQATT and CDR2 SNEGSKA (reference sequence). The CDR3 loop reads CSADALIGREQYF. The CDR3 bases are TGCAGTGCCGATGCTTTGATAGGACGCGAGCAGTACTTC.

This clonotype was detected many times. The chain has TRBV7-2 and TRBJ1-2, with unresolved D. The CDR3 runs to 15 residues. V was cut by 3 bases and J by 0 bases, with 11 bases left in between. Germline V gene lookup returns CDR1 SGHTA and CDR2 FQGNSA. The CDR3 nucleotides read TGTGCCAGCAGCTTTCTCCTGGGAGCTAACTATGGCTACACCTTC. It translates to CASSFLLGANYGYTF.

This clonotype came up a few times. The chain carries TRBV23-1 and TRBJ2-7; D is possibly TRBD1 (6 bases). TRBV23-1 is an open reading frame, and its role is uncertain. The V end was cut by 3 bases, the J end by 6 bases, with 12 bases between. CDR3 length: 13 residues. As DNA, the CDR3 is TGCGCCAGCAGTCAGCCGTTCAGGGGCGAGCAGTACTTC. Translated, it gives CASSQPFRGEQYF.

Notes on this clonotype: An end of the junction does not agree with germline; a read error may underlie this. This chain connects TRBV6-2 or TRBV6-3 to TRBJ2-7, with 10 bases lining up with TRBD1. The germline V gene has CDR1 MNHEY and CDR2 SVGEGT. The CDR3 contains 14 residues. CDR3 region: CASSRPGQGLSSNF. DNA for the CDR3: TGTGCCAGCAGCAGGCCGGGACAGGGGCTCTCATCTAACTTC.

This clonotype occurred many times. CDR3 in DNA: TGTGCCAGCAGCATACTAGGGATCGCCGGACGGAGGACTAATGAAAAACTGTTTTTT. Translating gives CASSILGIAGRRTNEKLFF. J is TRBJ1-4 and V is TRBV7-8; no reliable D call. CDR3 length: 19 amino acids. From germline, CDR1 is SGHVS and CDR2 FQNEAQ. Trimming shortened V by 5 bases and J by 2 bases, and 24 bases separated the two germline ends.

This clonotype was found many times. The gene calls are TRBV27 and TRBJ1-6, with 7 nucleotides matching TRBD1. V gave up 4 bases and J gave up 6 bases; unmatched junction bases: 6. Per germline, CDR1 MNHEY and CDR2 SMNVEV (reference sequence). CDR3 size: 15 residues. This CDR3 is CASSYTGTANSPLHF. For the CDR3, the DNA is TGTGCCAGCAGTTATACCGGGACAGCTAATTCACCCCTCCACTTT.

This clonotype was seen ten or more times. The rearrangement links TRBV7-2 to TRBJ2-1; weak D call: TRBD1 (6 bases). V lost 3 bases to trimming and J lost 6 bases, with 12 bases between them. In germline, CDR1 is SGHTA, CDR2 FQGNSA. This CDR3 spans 14 amino acids. CDR3 coding DNA: TGTGCCAGCAGCTTCGACAGGATACTCAATGAGCAGTTCTTC. It translates to CASSFDRILNEQFF. Supplemented by reference TRBV7-2 and TRBJ2-1, the full variable domain reads GAGVSQSPSNKVTEKGKDVELRCDPISGHTALYWYRQSLGQGLEFLIYFQGNSAPDKSGLPSDRFSAERTGGSVSTLTIQRTQQEDSAVYLCASSFDRILNEQFFGPGTRLTVL.

In its sample, this clonotype was seen many times. The chain recombines TRBV7-2 with TRBJ2-2; tentative D call: TRBD1 (6 bases). With 5 bases removed from V and 3 bases from J, the gap between germline ends came to 16 bases. CDR3 length equals 16 residues. In germline, CDR1 is SGHTA, CDR2 FQGNSA. The CDR3 sequence is CASSPGWGHDTGELFF. The CDR3 DNA sequence: TGTGCCAGCAGCCCCGGGTGGGGGCATGACACCGGGGAGCTGTTTTTT.

This clonotype was recorded at least ten times. The rearrangement joins TRBV7-2 to TRBJ2-3; no clear D gene. V lost 6 bases and J 9 bases, leaving 13 bases between the germline ends. The CDR3 is made up of 12 amino acids. Germline V gene sequence: CDR1 SGHTA, CDR2 FQGNSA. CDR3 loop: CASSLVGPTQYF. CDR3 coding DNA: TGTGCCAGCAGTCTAGTTGGGCCGACGCAGTATTTT.

This clonotype was observed many times. The CDR3 DNA follows: TGTGCCAGTAGTCCTGGTTCATCCTACGAGCAGTACTTC. It is translated as CASSPGSSYEQYF. The chain carries TRBV19 and TRBJ2-7, with D unclear. This CDR3 has 13 residues. Trimming removed 5 bases from V and 1 base from J, with 9 bases in between. CDR1 is LNHDA, CDR2 SQIVND, per germline (reference sequence).

This clonotype was counted ten times or more. V gene TRBV19 combines with J gene TRBJ1-1; D unresolved. The CDR3 consists of 12 residues. CDR1 is LNHDA, CDR2 SQIVND, per germline (reference sequence). Trimming removed 0 bases from V and 5 bases from J, with 4 bases in between. The CDR3 region is CASSIERTEAFF. The CDR3 DNA sequence: TGTGCCAGTAGTATAGAACGAACTGAAGCTTTCTTT.

This clonotype was seen repeatedly, ten times or more. The chain joins TRBV20-1 to TRBJ1-2, with D possibly matching TRBD1 (5 bases). The germline V gene encodes CDR1 DFQATT and CDR2 SNEGSKA (reference sequence). This CDR3 region has 12 residues. The V gene lost 7 bases and the J gene lost 4 bases, with 13 bases spanning the gap. The CDR3 bases are TGCAGTGTTCTAGAGGGGATCTATGGCTACACCTTC. Translated: CSVLEGIYGYTF.

This clonotype was observed at least ten times. The chain uses TRBV7-2 and TRBJ1-5; D may be TRBD1 (6 bases). Germline V lookup: CDR1 SGHTA, CDR2 FQGNSA. V lost 6 bases and J 6 bases, leaving 12 bases between the germline ends. This CDR3 is built from 13 residues. CDR3: CASRDDRSQPQHF. As DNA, the CDR3 is TGTGCCAGCAGAGACGACAGGTCTCAGCCCCAGCATTTT.

This clonotype was seen only a few times. The J gene is TRBJ2-7, the V gene TRBV12-3 or TRBV12-4; TRBD2 matches at 7 bases. The CDR3 is made up of 16 amino acids. Trimming removed 3 bases from V and 4 bases from J; junction bases left unmatched: 12. CDR3 DNA: TGTGCCAGCAGTTTTAGGCCCAACGGGGAGGGATACGAGCAGTACTTC. Its translation is CASSFRPNGEGYEQYF.

This clonotype was detected many times. The chain combines TRBV7-2 with TRBJ2-5; 10 bases are shared with TRBD2. The CDR3 runs to 18 residues. Trimming removed 5 bases from V and 3 bases from J; junction bases left unmatched: 15. The germline V gene encodes CDR1 SGHTA and CDR2 FQGNSA. The CDR3 spells CASSPRRAGGPLEETQYF. CDR3 nucleotides: TGTGCCAGCAGCCCTCGACGAGCGGGGGGGCCACTGGAAGAGACCCAGTACTTC.

At least ten counts were recorded for this clonotype. The chain employs TRBV7-6 and TRBJ1-5; possibly TRBD1 for D (6 bases). The CDR3 length is 17 residues. Trimming left V 1 base short and J 3 bases short, with 16 bases between. Germline CDR1 SGHVS, CDR2 FNYEAQ. In DNA, the CDR3 is TGTGCCAGCAGCTTAGAGGGGGGGACGGTTAACAATCAGCCCCAGCATTTT. As protein: CASSLEGGTVNNQPQHF. Variable domain in full (rest from reference TRBV7-6 and TRBJ1-5): GAGVSQSPRYKVTKRGQDVALRCDPISGHVSLYWYRQALGQGPEFLTYFNYEAQQDKSGLPNDRFSAERPEGSISTLTIQRTEQRDSAMYRCASSLEGGTVNNQPQHFGDGTRLSIL.